Here is one TCR beta chain with its context. In the source study's methods: From reference gene primer amplification, estimates of nucleated cell counts were derived. Generated by immunoSEQ multiplex PCR, the TCRdb table keeps only in-frame clones and is missing some. V and J calls and clone size are copied from that table; D and trimming were computed from the DNA. In the table there are some 69,000 clones, roughly 79% of which are singletons. These data are taken from a study of blood T cell repertoires in COVID-19. Study-wide background: COVID-19 samples, acute and convalescent, were from the United States, Italy and Spain. From T cells, B-cell-depleted T cells, or PBMCs came the material, which was cDNA or gDNA.

V trimming: 4 bases; J trimming: 6 bases; junction bases outside the gene matches: 8. This CDR3 spans 14 amino acids. Germline V gives CDR1 SGHRS, CDR2 YFSETQ. The rearrangement uses TRBV5-1 and TRBJ1-2; TRBD1 matches 8 bases. This clonotype was obtained from a man in his 60s with acute or convalescent COVID-19. The sequenced sample was peripheral blood. This CDR3 reads CASSPVQGADGYTF. In DNA, the CDR3 is TGCGCCAGCAGCCCAGTCCAGGGGGCGGATGGCTACACCTTC. Full variable domain (remainder filled in from reference TRBV5-1 and TRBJ1-2): KAGVTQTPRYLIKTRGQQVTLSCSPISGHRSVSWYQQTPGQGLQFLFEYFSETQRNKGNFPGRFSGRQFSNSRSEMNVSTLELGDSALYLCASSPVQGADGYTFGSGTRLTVV.